The 27 T cell receptor beta chains given below trace back to one sample, sequenced in a study of neoadjuvant anti-PD-1 for oral cavity cancer. The table came from immunoSEQ multiplex PCR; TCRdb's copy has only in-frame clones and leaves some out. The sample has some 15,000 clones, about 66% seen once; the top ten hold around 2.5%. The sequenced sample was PBMCs, obtained before nivolumab (anti-PD-1) treatment. Every receptor here comes from a person aged 35 to 85 with oral cavity squamous cell carcinoma.

This clone showed up just a few times. The chain has TRBV19 and TRBJ2-7; D may match TRBD1 or TRBD2 (5 bases each). The length of the CDR3 is 16 residues. V dropped 4 bases and J dropped 7 bases, with 23 bases sitting between them. Germline values: CDR1 LNHDA, CDR2 SQIVND (reference sequence). The CDR3 sequence: CASSSMVGTPGWEQYF. CDR3 DNA: TGTGCCAGTAGTAGTATGGTGGGGACGCCCGGTTGGGAGCAGTACTTC.

This chain connects TRBV19 to TRBJ2-6; 8 nucleotides line up with TRBD1. Unmatched junction bases numbered 4, after V lost 7 bases and J lost 2 bases. The germline CDR1 and CDR2 sequences are LNHDA and SQIVND (reference sequence). The CDR3 covers 15 residues. The CDR3 loop reads CASTADRAGANVLTF. The DNA of the CDR3 is TGTGCCAGTACCGCGGACAGGGCTGGGGCCAACGTCCTGACTTTC. The full variable domain, in which reference TRBV19 and TRBJ2-6 provide the parts outside the CDR3, is DGGITQSPKYLFRKEGQNVTLSCEQNLNHDAMYWYRQDPGQGLRLIYYSQIVNDFQKGDIAEGYSVSREKKESFPLTVTSAQKNPTAFYLCASTADRAGANVLTFGAGSRLTVL.

J is TRBJ1-4 and V is TRBV2; TRBD1 agrees at 7 bases. Trimming cost V 7 bases and J 7 bases; bases outside gene matches: 18. The germline CDR1 and CDR2 sequences are SNHLY and FYNNEI. The CDR3 has 17 residues. CDR3 in DNA: TGTGCCAGCACCCCCGAAGCGTTATCAGGGGGGGGTGAAAAACTGTTTTTT. As protein: CASTPEALSGGGEKLFF.

This chain uses TRBV5-1 with TRBJ1-1, with D uncertain. Trimming stripped 0 bases from V and 0 bases from J, with 6 bases between. The V gene's germline CDR1 is SGHRS and CDR2 YFSETQ. The CDR3 length is 14 residues. The chain's CDR3 is CASSLGSMNTEAFF. As DNA, the CDR3 is TGCGCCAGCAGCTTGGGGAGCATGAACACTGAAGCTTTCTTT. The full variable domain, with the rest looked up from reference TRBV5-1 and TRBJ1-1, is KAGVTQTPRYLIKTRGQQVTLSCSPISGHRSVSWYQQTPGQGLQFLFEYFSETQRNKGNFPGRFSGRQFSNSRSEMNVSTLELGDSALYLCASSLGSMNTEAFFGQGTRLTVV.

The chain carries TRBV2 and TRBJ2-7, with a possible D match to TRBD1 (5 bases). From germline, CDR1 is SNHLY and CDR2 FYNNEI. V shed 3 bases and J shed 6 bases, with 15 bases lying between them. This CDR3 comprises 14 residues. This CDR3 is CASSDWGASGEQYF. The CDR3 DNA follows: TGTGCCAGCAGTGATTGGGGCGCTTCTGGCGAGCAGTACTTC.

This chain joins TRBV7-9 and TRBJ2-1; perhaps TRBD2 as D (6 bases). Germline lookup yields CDR1 SEHNR and CDR2 FQNEAQ (reference sequence). CDR3 length: 14 amino acids. V lost 3 bases and J 4 bases, leaving 10 bases between the germline ends. The CDR3 protein is CASSLLARYNEQFF. In DNA, the CDR3 is TGTGCCAGCAGCTTGCTAGCGAGGTACAATGAGCAGTTCTTC.

This clone was found once. The V gene is TRBV27, the J gene TRBJ2-3; D remains ambiguous. There are 14 residues in the CDR3. With 6 bases removed from V and 2 bases from J, the gap between germline ends came to 12 bases. Germline-derived CDR1 and CDR2 are MNHEY and SMNVEV (reference sequence). The CDR3 here is CASSNLPNTDTQYF. CDR3 coding DNA: TGTGCCAGCAGCAACTTACCCAACACAGATACGCAGTATTTT.

The chain carries TRBV7-3 and TRBJ2-5; D is ambiguous. Trimming took off 5 bases at V and 2 bases at J, with 9 bases between the two ends. This CDR3 has 13 residues. CDR1 and CDR2 (germline): SGHTA, FQGTGA. This CDR3 reads CASSLGPQETQYF. CDR3 in DNA: TGTGCCAGCAGCCTAGGGCCTCAAGAGACCCAGTACTTC.

The chain combines TRBV30 with TRBJ1-5; D uncertain. Germline CDR1 and CDR2: GTSNPN and SVGIG (reference sequence). V lost 3 bases and J lost 11, with 17 bases in between. The CDR3 contains 13 residues. CDR3 residues: CAWSRLDGGSQHF. DNA for the CDR3: TGTGCCTGGAGCCGTCTCGACGGAGGGTCCCAGCATTTT.

This clone was detected once. In DNA form, the CDR3 reads TGTGCCAGCAGTTTATACCCATCTGGGGAGACCCAGTACTTC. As protein: CASSLYPSGETQYF. V gene TRBV27 combines with J gene TRBJ2-5; no clear D. Trimming removed 1 base from V and 5 bases from J, with 11 bases in between. The germline CDR1 and CDR2 sequences are MNHEY and SMNVEV (reference sequence). There are 14 residues in the CDR3.

This chain joins TRBV6-5 and TRBJ2-7; D may be TRBD1 (6 bases). There are 12 residues in the CDR3. Trimming removed 5 bases at V and 7 bases at J, with 12 bases between. The germline gives CDR1 MNHEY, CDR2 SVGAGI. The CDR3 reads CASSLQGGEQYF. CDR3 DNA sequence: TGTGCCAGCAGTCTACAGGGTGGGGAGCAGTACTTC.

This chain connects TRBV7-3 to TRBJ1-5; the match to TRBD1 covers 8 bases. CDR3 size: 16 residues. Germline V gene lookup returns CDR1 SGHTA and CDR2 FQGTGA. The junction had 9 bases not matched to a gene; V was cut back by 5 bases and J by 3 bases. CDR3 amino acids: CASSRPGQEYNQPQHF. The DNA of the CDR3 is TGTGCCAGCAGCCGACCGGGACAGGAATACAATCAGCCCCAGCATTTT.

This clone was observed a single time. The chain employs TRBV4-1 and TRBJ1-4; D possibly corresponds to TRBD1 (6 bases). Germline assignment: CDR1 MGHRA and CDR2 YSYEKL. The ends were cut back, 5 bases at V and 8 bases at J, with 15 bases in the middle. This CDR3 has 14 residues. CDR3 loop: CASSSGAFGEKLFF. As DNA, the CDR3 is TGCGCCAGCAGCTCAGGGGCCTTTGGGGAAAAACTGTTTTTT.

This clone occurred once. This rearrangement joins TRBV7-6 to TRBJ2-1, with TRBD2 identical over 7 bases. Germline values: CDR1 SGHVS, CDR2 FNYEAQ. The CDR3 is 17 residues long. V lost 2 bases to trimming and J lost 10 bases; unmatched junction nucleotides: 17. The CDR3 DNA sequence: TGTGCCAGCAGCTTAATAATAGCGGGTCGGACAAGTGCAGAGCAGTTCTTC. Translation gives CASSLIIAGRTSAEQFF.

The rearrangement links TRBV10-1 to TRBJ1-1; D is uncertain. In germline, CDR1 is WNHNN, CDR2 SYGVQD (reference sequence). The CDR3 covers 13 residues. Trimming removed 8 bases from V and 5 bases from J, with 15 bases in between. Here the CDR3 reads CASAAAPLTEAFF. As DNA, the CDR3 is TGCGCCAGCGCGGCAGCCCCCCTGACTGAAGCTTTCTTT.

This clone was seen only a few times. The rearrangement joins TRBV6-1 to TRBJ2-3; the D gene could be TRBD1 or TRBD2 (5 bases each). The germline V gene encodes CDR1 MNHNS and CDR2 SASEGT. The germline V and J ends were trimmed by 11 bases and 0 bases, with 15 bases remaining between them. CDR3 length: 14 residues. The CDR3 protein is CASAGTRSTDTQYF. DNA for the CDR3: TGTGCCTCCGCCGGGACCCGCAGCACAGATACGCAGTATTTT.

V is TRBV2 and J is TRBJ2-5; the match to TRBD1 covers 8 bases. Germline V gene lookup returns CDR1 SNHLY and CDR2 FYNNEI. The CDR3 sequence is 12 residues long. With V trimmed by 8 bases and J by 4 bases, 3 bases remained unmatched. The CDR3 here is CASRQGSETQYF. The CDR3 DNA follows: TGTGCCAGCCGACAGGGGTCAGAGACCCAGTACTTC.

This chain uses TRBV4-2 with TRBJ2-5, with D perhaps matching TRBD2 (6 bases). The CDR3 extends over 15 amino acids. The germline V gene has CDR1 LGHNA and CDR2 YNFKEQ. V was cut by 1 base and J by 5 bases, with 14 bases left in between. CDR3 nucleotide sequence: TGTGCCAGCAGCCAAGGCCCTAGCGTCGGCGAGACCCAGTACTTC. Residues: CASSQGPSVGETQYF.

CDR3 sequence: CASSHVPYEQYF. The CDR3 region has the DNA TGTGCCAGCTCCCACGTCCCCTACGAGCAGTACTTC. The chain combines TRBV18 with TRBJ2-7; D not certain. Trimming shortened V by 6 bases and J by 2 bases, and 8 bases separated the two germline ends. Germline CDR1 KGHSH, CDR2 LQKENI. There are 12 residues in the CDR3.

The chain uses TRBV29-1 and TRBJ2-1; 7 nucleotides match TRBD1. V shed 6 bases and J 4 bases; nucleotides not matched to a gene: 3. CDR1 and CDR2 from the germline V gene are SQVTM and ANQGSEA. This CDR3 is 12 amino acids long. The CDR3 DNA follows: TGCAGCGTCACGACAGGGTACAATGAGCAGTTCTTC. This encodes CSVTTGYNEQFF.

This chain connects TRBV5-4 to TRBJ2-6; D might be TRBD1 (5 bases). CDR1 SGHNT and CDR2 YYREEE come from the germline V gene (reference sequence). CDR3 length: 16 residues. V lost 6 bases to trimming and J lost 0 bases, with 13 bases between them. The CDR3 sequence: CASTGQDSSGANVLTF. The CDR3 DNA reads TGTGCCAGCACAGGGCAGGATTCCTCTGGGGCCAACGTCCTGACTTTC. The whole variable domain, filled in from reference TRBV5-4 and TRBJ2-6, reads ETGVTQSPTHLIKTRGQQVTLRCSSQSGHNTVSWYQQALGQGPQFIFQYYREEENGRGNFPPRFSGLQFPNYSSELNVNALELDDSALYLCASTGQDSSGANVLTFGAGSRLTVL.

The sample holds one count of this clone. The rearrangement links TRBV10-3 to TRBJ2-1, with D perhaps matching TRBD2 (5 bases). The CDR3 is 16 amino acids. The V end lost 4 bases, the J end lost 0 bases, and 13 bases lay between the germline ends. CDR1 and CDR2 (germline): ENHRY, SYGVKD. CDR3 coding DNA: TGTGCCATCAGTGGGGGAGCCGGGCGCTCCTACAATGAGCAGTTCTTC. Translating it yields CAISGGAGRSYNEQFF.

This chain connects TRBV5-8 to TRBJ2-7, with D unresolved. The germline gives CDR1 SGHTS, CDR2 YDEGEE. CDR3 length: 9 residues. V lost 7 bases to trimming and J lost 5 bases, with 4 bases between them. The chain's CDR3 is CASWHEQYF. The CDR3 coding sequence is TGTGCCAGCTGGCACGAGCAGTACTTC.

J is TRBJ2-7 and V is TRBV19, with TRBD1 identical over 7 bases. Trimming at V came to 5 bases and at J to 4 bases, leaving 5 bases not matched to a gene. Germline V gene data show CDR1 as LNHDA and CDR2 as SQIVND (reference sequence). The CDR3 contains 13 residues. CDR3: CASSPGTVYEQYF. DNA of the CDR3: TGTGCCAGTAGTCCCGGGACAGTATACGAGCAGTACTTC.

The rearrangement uses TRBV10-2 and TRBJ2-7; D could derive from TRBD1 or TRBD2 (5 bases each). V lost 6 bases to trimming and J lost 2 bases, with 14 bases between them. The germline gives CDR1 WSHSY, CDR2 SAAADI. The CDR3 is made up of 14 amino acids. CDR3 sequence: CASSSGDGTYEQYF. The DNA of the CDR3 is TGCGCCAGCAGCTCCGGGGACGGGACCTACGAGCAGTACTTC.

The genes are TRBV7-8 and TRBJ2-1; 12 bases are shared with TRBD2. V lost 5 bases and J lost 6; bases outside the gene matches: 17. The germline gives CDR1 SGHVS, CDR2 FQNEAQ. The CDR3 consists of 19 residues. CDR3 DNA sequence: TGTGCCAGCAGCCATCGACCCCCCCGACTAGCGGGAGAAACCAATGAGCAGTTCTTC. Translated, it gives CASSHRPPRLAGETNEQFF.

This chain joins TRBV7-3 and TRBJ1-1; D not certain. Germline V CDR1 and CDR2: SGHTA, FQGTGA. This CDR3 has 13 residues. The V gene lost 4 bases and the J gene lost 1 base, with 7 bases spanning the gap. The CDR3 nucleotides read TGTGCCAGCAGCTCAGGCCCGAACACTGAAGCTTTCTTT. Its protein product is CASSSGPNTEAFF.